The 27 T cell receptor beta chains given below trace back to one sample, sequenced in a study of shared clonotypes between healthy human individuals. Measured with immunoSEQ multiplex PCR; TCRdb has only the in-frame clones, and not every one. The sample records about 490,000 clones, around 85% being singletons. The source material was PBMCs. The receptors shown here come from a woman aged 40 to 50 in good health. Some clones in this sample may be carry-over from other donors' samples.

As for this clone: Since a far larger clone is one base different, this is likely a read error. This chain joins TRBV7-2 and TRBJ2-2, with D unclear. V shed 5 bases and J shed 6 bases, with 16 bases lying between them. CDR3 length: 15 residues. Germline values: CDR1 SGHTA, CDR2 FQGNSA. DNA for the CDR3: TGTGCCAGCAGCAAAGAGGTGGTCTCGCCCGGGGAGCTGTTTTTT. This sequence encodes CASSKEVVSPGELFF.

J is TRBJ2-2 and V is TRBV27; the match to TRBD1 covers 8 bases. The germline gives CDR1 MNHEY, CDR2 SMNVEV (reference sequence). CDR3 length: 16 residues. The V segment lost 3 bases and the J segment 6 bases; nucleotides outside the gene matches: 9. CDR3 region: CASSFLNRGWSGELFF. CDR3 nucleotide sequence: TGTGCCAGCAGTTTCCTCAACAGGGGGTGGTCCGGGGAGCTGTTTTTT.

The chain has TRBV5-6 and TRBJ2-5; D not resolved. The CDR3 covers 14 residues. Germline values: CDR1 SGHDT, CDR2 YYEEEE. Trimming cost V 0 bases and J 5 bases, with 11 bases left between them. DNA of the CDR3: TGTGCCAGCAGCTTGGGAGCAGCCGTGGAGACCCAGTACTTC. As protein: CASSLGAAVETQYF.

CDR3: CASSLEVAPTEAFF. The CDR3 DNA reads as TGTGCCAGCAGCTTAGAGGTTGCGCCAACTGAAGCTTTCTTT. The chain has TRBV7-2 and TRBJ1-1; D call uncertain. Deletions cut 1 base from V and 5 bases from J, with 11 bases between. CDR3 size: 14 residues. Germline V gene sequence: CDR1 SGHTA, CDR2 FQGNSA.

V is TRBV2 and J is TRBJ1-5, with D hard to call. The CDR3 extends over 18 amino acids. Between the trimmed V and J ends, which lost 6 bases and 4 bases, there was a span of 25 bases. CDR1 and CDR2 from the germline V gene are SNHLY and FYNNEI. The CDR3 reads CASRPGPQPSRPNQPQHF. As DNA, the CDR3 is TGTGCCAGCAGGCCTGGGCCCCAGCCTTCACGGCCAAATCAGCCCCAGCATTTT.

This clone came up many times. This chain joins TRBV4-2 and TRBJ2-1; the match to TRBD2 covers 10 bases. CDR1 is LGHNA, CDR2 YNFKEQ, per germline. This CDR3 contains 16 residues. With V trimmed by 0 bases and J by 2 bases, 1 base remained unmatched. CDR3 DNA sequence: TGTGCCAGCAGCCAAGATCTAGCGGGAGCCTACAATGAGCAGTTCTTC. It is translated as CASSQDLAGAYNEQFF.

This clone appeared a single time. The chain has TRBV28 and TRBJ2-5; 10 bases match TRBD1. Per the germline V gene, CDR1 is MDHEN and CDR2 is SYDVKM. With 6 bases clipped from V and 4 bases from J, the junction kept 5 bases outside the gene matches. The CDR3 sequence is 14 residues long. The CDR3 loop reads CASRGTGAGETQYF. The CDR3 DNA sequence: TGTGCCAGCAGGGGGACAGGGGCAGGAGAGACCCAGTACTTC.

This clone was detected only a few times. A far more abundant clone sits one base away, making this likely a read error. The chain has TRBV6-5 and TRBJ1-4, with 7 bases that match TRBD1. V trimming: 6 bases; J trimming: 12 bases; junction bases outside the gene matches: 10. Germline values: CDR1 MNHEY, CDR2 SVGAGI. The CDR3 is made up of 13 amino acids. The DNA for the CDR3 is TGTGCCAGCAGACAGGGGAATCGGGAAGAACTGTTTTTT. Amino acid sequence: CASRQGNREELFF.

This clone was detected once. A read error may explain this, as a much larger clone is one base away. The chain combines TRBV7-9 with TRBJ2-2; possible D gene TRBD2, 5 bases. The V end lost 5 bases, the J end lost 5 bases, and 24 bases lay between the germline ends. The germline CDR1 and CDR2 sequences are SEHNR and FQNEAQ (reference sequence). The CDR3 length is 18 residues. CDR3 residues: CASSQEHTGRARTGELFF. The CDR3 nucleotides read TGTGCCAGCAGCCAAGAGCATACTGGGAGAGCCAGGACCGGGGAGCTGTTTTTT.

This sequence joins TRBV6-1 and TRBJ1-5, with D possibly matching TRBD1 (6 bases). The germline V gene encodes CDR1 MNHNS and CDR2 SASEGT. The CDR3 contains 15 residues. Trimming stripped 2 bases from V and 7 bases from J, with 15 bases between. The CDR3 is CASSESLGGWQPQHF. CDR3 bases: TGTGCCAGCAGTGAATCTTTAGGGGGGTGGCAGCCCCAGCATTTT.

Concerning this clone: A single base is all that separates this from a far larger clone, so a read error is likely. This chain links TRBV30 with TRBJ1-4, with a weak D call TRBD1 (6 bases). The germline gives CDR1 GTSNPN, CDR2 SVGIG (reference sequence). Deletions cut 5 bases from V and 8 bases from J, with 21 bases between. The CDR3 has 15 residues. The CDR3 spells CAWGVPGHPAEKLFF. CDR3 in DNA: TGTGCCTGGGGAGTTCCGGGACACCCGGCGGAAAAACTGTTTTTT.

A few counts support this clone. The rearrangement links TRBV18 to TRBJ2-3; D possibly uses TRBD1 or TRBD2 (5 bases each). The germline gives CDR1 KGHSH, CDR2 LQKENI. CDR3 length: 16 residues. Trimming removed 3 bases from V and 6 bases from J, with 19 bases in between. CDR3 amino acids: CASSPSLGTREDTQYF. CDR3 bases: TGTGCCAGCTCACCTTCTTTGGGGACCCGCGAGGATACGCAGTATTTT.

This sequence joins TRBV27 and TRBJ1-2; perhaps TRBD1 as D (5 bases). Germline V gene lookup returns CDR1 MNHEY and CDR2 SMNVEV (reference sequence). Trimming stripped 6 bases from V and 4 bases from J, with 21 bases between. This CDR3 is built from 16 residues. The CDR3 nucleotides are TGTGCCAGCAGCCTTACCGGGACTTCTACGGTCTATGGCTACACCTTC. It translates to CASSLTGTSTVYGYTF.

Only a few counts were recorded for this clone. CDR3 DNA: TGCGCCAGCAGCCAAGTATCCAGCTTCGGGGAGACCCAGTACTTC. Translation gives CASSQVSSFGETQYF. The chain links TRBV4-1 to TRBJ2-5; D not certain. From germline, CDR1 is MGHRA and CDR2 YSYEKL. This CDR3 is built from 15 residues. Between the trimmed V and J ends, which lost 1 base and 5 bases, there was a span of 14 bases.

Concerning this clone: A much larger clonotype is one base distant, so this may be a read error. The V call is TRBV5-1, the J call TRBJ2-3; D call uncertain. The CDR3 covers 14 residues. V was shortened by 4 bases and J by 3 bases, with 12 bases between the two germline ends. Germline V lookup: CDR1 SGHRS, CDR2 YFSETQ. Written as DNA, the CDR3 is TGCGCCAGCAGCCCGGTCCAACCAACAGATACGCAGTATTTT. Translating gives CASSPVQPTDTQYF.

The rearrangement joins TRBV2 to TRBJ2-7; 10 nucleotides match TRBD1. V lost 7 bases, J lost 1 base, and 7 bases stayed unmatched. The CDR3 length is 15 residues. Germline V lookup: CDR1 SNHLY, CDR2 FYNNEI. CDR3 coding DNA: TGTGCCAGCACTCCAGACAGGGGGCTATCCTACGAGCAGTACTTC. Amino acid sequence: CASTPDRGLSYEQYF.

The V gene is TRBV5-5, the J gene TRBJ1-3; D is unresolved. The V gene lost 0 bases and the J gene lost 0 bases, with 10 bases spanning the gap. CDR1 is SGHKS, CDR2 YYEKEE, per germline (reference sequence). The CDR3 is 16 residues long. The CDR3 DNA reads as TGTGCCAGCAGCTTGGCAAAGAGAGTCTCTGGAAACACCATATATTTT. Translated: CASSLAKRVSGNTIYF.

The chain links TRBV18 to TRBJ1-1; D not resolved. In germline, CDR1 is KGHSH, CDR2 LQKENI. The V end was cut by 3 bases, the J end by 8 bases, with 13 bases between. CDR3 size: 13 residues. The CDR3 DNA follows: TGTGCCAGCTCACCGACTGGGCAGGAAGAAGCTTTCTTT. As protein: CASSPTGQEEAFF.

Note on this clone: A far more abundant clone sits one base away, making this likely a read error. The rearrangement uses TRBV29-1 and TRBJ1-5; D gene unclear. Trimming cost V 4 bases and J 8 bases, with 12 bases left between them. The CDR3 consists of 12 residues. Germline V gene lookup returns CDR1 SQVTM and CDR2 ANQGSEA. In nucleotides, the CDR3 is TGCAGCGTTGTAATAGGGCAGAAGCCCCAGCATTTT. It yields the protein CSVVIGQKPQHF. Full variable domain (rest looked up from reference TRBV29-1 and TRBJ1-5): SAVISQKPSRDICQRGTSLTIQCQVDSQVTMMFWYRQQPGQSLTLIATANQGSEATYESGFVIDKFPISRPNLTFSTLTVSNMSPEDSSIYLCSVVIGQKPQHFGDGTRLSIL.

For this clone: A far bigger clonotype differs at one base, so this is likely a read error. The rearrangement links TRBV7-9 to TRBJ2-3, with 13 nucleotides matching TRBD2. The germline CDR1 and CDR2 sequences are SEHNR and FQNEAQ (reference sequence). Trimming took 4 bases from V and 5 from J; bases not matched to a gene: 9. The length of the CDR3 is 17 residues. This CDR3 is CASSYPVLAGGKDTQYF. CDR3 nucleotide sequence: TGTGCCAGCAGCTACCCGGTACTAGCGGGAGGGAAAGATACGCAGTATTTT.

V gene TRBV18 combines with J gene TRBJ2-1; D is possibly TRBD2 (5 bases). The CDR3 runs to 15 residues. Trimming took 0 bases from V and 4 from J, leaving 10 bases between them. Germline loops: CDR1 KGHSH, CDR2 LQKENI. The CDR3 loop is CASSPPPRTYNEQFF. The DNA of the CDR3 is TGTGCCAGCTCACCACCTCCTCGGACTTACAATGAGCAGTTCTTC.

V usage is TRBV7-3 and J usage is TRBJ2-2, with D hard to call. The length of the CDR3 is 14 residues. V lost 4 bases and J lost 5, with 11 bases in between. CDR1 and CDR2 (germline): SGHTA, FQGTGA. The CDR3: CASSSGLGTGELFF. The CDR3 bases are TGTGCCAGCAGCTCCGGGCTGGGGACCGGGGAGCTGTTTTTT.

In this sample, this clone turned up once. One end of the junction varies from germline; a read error may be responsible. The V gene is TRBV5-4, the J gene TRBJ2-5, with 12 bases lining up with TRBD1. CDR3 length: 15 residues. Germline V lookup: CDR1 SGHNT, CDR2 YYREEE (reference sequence). The DNA for the CDR3 is TGCGCCAGCAGCCAGGGACAGGGGGCCCAAGAGACCCAGTACTTC. It is translated as CASSQGQGAQETQYF.

This chain joins TRBV2 and TRBJ2-2; the match to TRBD2 covers 7 bases. The CDR3 is made up of 15 amino acids. Germline lookup yields CDR1 SNHLY and CDR2 FYNNEI. The J segment lost 2 bases and the V segment lost 5 bases, leaving 5 bases of the junction unmatched. The chain's CDR3 is CASSHPGLNTGELFF. The CDR3 region has the DNA TGTGCCAGCAGTCACCCGGGACTAAACACCGGGGAGCTGTTTTTT.

This clone came up many times. The sample holds other DNA sequences that translate to the same CDR3. The chain couples TRBV11-2 to TRBJ1-1, with D unclear. Trimming left V 2 bases short and J 1 base short, with 8 bases between. Germline CDR1 and CDR2: SGHAT and FQNNGV. This CDR3 is 14 amino acids long. The CDR3 DNA reads as TGTGCCAGCAGCTTACAGCCGCAGAACACTGAAGCTTTCTTT. It translates to CASSLQPQNTEAFF.

In its sample, this clone was seen a few times. The chain has TRBV27 and TRBJ1-2; 7 bases map to TRBD1. Germline assignment: CDR1 MNHEY and CDR2 SMNVEV (reference sequence). The CDR3 totals 14 residues. J lost 6 bases, V lost 6 bases, and 10 bases had no gene match. CDR3 DNA sequence: TGTGCCAGCAGATTACAGGGGCCCGCAAATGGCTACACCTTC. Amino acid sequence: CASRLQGPANGYTF.

The table lists this clone with a count of one. This chain links TRBV19 with TRBJ2-1; 10 nucleotides align to TRBD2. V gave up 3 bases and J gave up 4 bases; unmatched junction bases: 6. Germline CDR1 and CDR2: LNHDA and SQIVND (reference sequence). The CDR3 contains 16 residues. In DNA, the CDR3 is TGTGCCAGTAGTATTACCGGGACTAGCGTTTACAATGAGCAGTTCTTC. This sequence encodes CASSITGTSVYNEQFF.